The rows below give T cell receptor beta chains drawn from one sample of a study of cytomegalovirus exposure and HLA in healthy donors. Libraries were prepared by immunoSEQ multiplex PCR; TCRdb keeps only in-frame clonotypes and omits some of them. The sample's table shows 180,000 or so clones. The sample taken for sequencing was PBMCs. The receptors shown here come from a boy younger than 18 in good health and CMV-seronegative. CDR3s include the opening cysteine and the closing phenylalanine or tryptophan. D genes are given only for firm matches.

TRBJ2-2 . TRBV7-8 CASRPETNTNTGELFF TGTGCCAGCAGGCCGGAGACTAATACCAACACCGGGGAGCTGTTTTTT
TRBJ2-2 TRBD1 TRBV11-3 CASSITGGTGELFF TGTGCCAGCAGCATCACAGGGGGCACCGGGGAGCTGTTTTTT
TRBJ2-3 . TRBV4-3 CASSQDGGRGRGDTQYF TGCGCCAGCAGCCAAGATGGAGGGAGAGGGCGCGGAGATACGCAGTATTTT
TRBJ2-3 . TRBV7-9 CASSLLADLTDTQYF TGTGCCAGCAGCTTACTAGCAGACTTGACAGATACGCAGTATTTT
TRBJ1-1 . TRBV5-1 CASSLEGTEAFF TGCGCCAGCAGCTTGGAGGGGACTGAAGCTTTCTTT
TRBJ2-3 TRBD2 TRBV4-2 CASSQASGGAIVTDTQYF TGTGCCAGCAGCCAAGCGAGCGGGGGGGCCATTGTAACAGATACGCAGTATTTT
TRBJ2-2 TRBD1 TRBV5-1 CASSLTGGVSGELFF TGCGCCAGCAGCTTGACAGGGGGTGTATCCGGGGAGCTGTTTTTT
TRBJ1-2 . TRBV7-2 CASSPYAGVGYTF TGTGCCAGCAGCCCATATGCGGGGGTTGGCTACACCTTC
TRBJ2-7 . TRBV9 CASSVGSGGLYEQYF TGTGCCAGCAGCGTAGGGAGCGGAGGTTTGTACGAGCAGTACTTC
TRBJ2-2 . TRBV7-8 CASSDRDTNTGELFF TGTGCCAGCAGCGACCGGGACACAAACACCGGGGAGCTGTTTTTT
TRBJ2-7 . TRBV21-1 CASSKAGGCGYEQYF TGTGCCAGCAGCAAAGCAGGGGGTTGTGGCTACGAGCAGTACTTC
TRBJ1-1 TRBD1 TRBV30 CAWSRGDTEAFF TGTGCCTGGAGCAGGGGGGACACTGAAGCTTTCTTT
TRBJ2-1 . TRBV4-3 CASSQEGGSQFF TGCGCCAGCAGCCAAGAAGGGGGTTCGCAGTTCTTC
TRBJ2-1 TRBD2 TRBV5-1 CASSSGGVYSYNEQFF TGCGCCAGCAGCAGCGGGGGGGTTTACTCCTACAATGAGCAGTTCTTC
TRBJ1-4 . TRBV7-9 CASSPVGVATNEKLFF TGTGCCAGCAGCCCCGTAGGGGTTGCAACTAATGAAAAACTGTTTTTT
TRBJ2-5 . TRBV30 CAWSGLPQETQYF TGTGCCTGGAGCGGACTACCCCAAGAGACCCAGTACTTC
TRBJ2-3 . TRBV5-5 CASSLIGSTDTQYF TGTGCCAGCAGCTTGATCGGTAGCACAGATACGCAGTATTTT
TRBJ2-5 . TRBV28 CASSSEDSRRAQYF TGTGCCAGCAGTTCAGAAGACAGTAGAAGGGCCCAGTACTTC
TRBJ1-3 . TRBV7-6 CASSQHSGNTIYF TGTGCCAGCAGCCAACACTCTGGAAACACCATATATTTT
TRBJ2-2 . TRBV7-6 CASSLETASVTGELFF TGTGCCAGCAGCTTAGAGACAGCCTCCGTGACCGGGGAGCTGTTTTTT
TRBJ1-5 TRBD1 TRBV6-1 CASSEEGQPWGNQPQHF TGTGCCAGCAGTGAAGAGGGACAGCCCTGGGGCAATCAGCCCCAGCATTTT
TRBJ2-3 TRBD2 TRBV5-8 CASSLIPSGLTDTQYF TGTGCCAGCAGCTTGATCCCTAGCGGCCTCACAGATACGCAGTATTTT
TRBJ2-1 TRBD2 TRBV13 CASSEAPSGAGNEQFF TGTGCCAGCAGCGAGGCCCCTAGCGGGGCAGGTAATGAGCAGTTCTTC
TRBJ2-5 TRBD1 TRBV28 CASSSPAGGLETQYF TGTGCCAGCAGTTCCCCCGCAGGGGGTTTAGAGACCCAGTACTTC
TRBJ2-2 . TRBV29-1 CSVLALNAGELFF TGCAGCGTTCTGGCATTGAACGCCGGGGAGCTGTTTTTT
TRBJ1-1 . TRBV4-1 CASSHERGAGTEAFF TGCGCCAGCAGCCACGAAAGGGGCGCAGGGACTGAAGCTTTCTTT
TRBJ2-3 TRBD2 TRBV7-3 CASSPTSGGVADTQYF TGTGCCAGCAGCCCGACTAGCGGGGGGGTCGCGGATACGCAGTATTTT
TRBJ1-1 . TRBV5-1 CASSLVGGSTEAFF TGCGCCAGCAGCTTGGTGGGGGGGTCCACTGAAGCTTTCTTT
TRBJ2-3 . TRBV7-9 CASSFLATDTQYF TGTGCCAGCAGCTTTCTAGCGACAGATACGCAGTATTTT
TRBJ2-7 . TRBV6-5 CASRHDRFYEQYF TGTGCCAGCAGACACGACAGGTTCTACGAGCAGTACTTC
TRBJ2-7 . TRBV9 CASSVAHGPYEQYF TGTGCCAGCAGCGTAGCTCATGGGCCCTACGAGCAGTACTTC
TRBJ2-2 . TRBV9 CASSVNFHTGELFF TGTGCCAGCAGCGTCAACTTCCACACCGGGGAGCTGTTTTTT
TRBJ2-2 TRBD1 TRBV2 CASGQGRGTGELFF TGTGCCAGCGGACAGGGACGGGGCACCGGGGAGCTGTTTTTT
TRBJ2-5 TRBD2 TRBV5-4 CASSLATAGAWAQYF TGTGCCAGCAGCTTGGCCACAGCGGGGGCATGGGCCCAGTACTTC
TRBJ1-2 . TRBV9 CASSVDISYYGYTF TGTGCCAGCAGCGTAGATATCAGTTACTATGGCTACACCTTC
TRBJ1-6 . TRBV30 CAWTVGQRNSPLHF TGTGCCTGGACAGTGGGGCAAAGGAATTCACCCCTCCACTTT
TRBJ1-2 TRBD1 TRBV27 CASSFRQGARGYTF TGTGCCAGCAGTTTTAGACAGGGGGCGCGTGGCTACACCTTC
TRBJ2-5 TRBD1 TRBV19 CASSIGDRGRGETQYF TGTGCCAGTAGTATAGGAGACAGGGGGCGCGGAGAGACCCAGTACTTC
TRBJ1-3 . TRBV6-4 CAQSGALGGNTIYF TGTGCCCAGAGCGGAGCCCTAGGTGGAAACACCATATATTTT
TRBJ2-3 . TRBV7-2 CASIRTPISSTDTQYF TGTGCCAGCATAAGGACTCCAATATCTAGCACAGATACGCAGTATTTT
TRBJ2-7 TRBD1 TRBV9 CASSATGTVAYEQYF TGTGCCAGCAGCGCGACCGGGACAGTGGCCTACGAGCAGTACTTC
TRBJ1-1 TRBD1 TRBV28 CASGTGEALAEAFF TGTGCCAGCGGAACAGGGGAGGCATTAGCTGAAGCTTTCTTT
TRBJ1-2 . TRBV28 CASSREGYGYTF TGTGCCAGCAGTCGTGAGGGCTATGGCTACACCTTC
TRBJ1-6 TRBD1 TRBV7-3 CASSLDRNSPLHF TGTGCCAGCAGCCTGGACAGGAATTCACCCCTCCACTTT
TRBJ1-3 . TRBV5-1 CASSPVGAAGNTIYF TGCGCCAGCAGCCCGGTGGGAGCGGCTGGAAACACCATATATTTT
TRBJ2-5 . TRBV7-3 CASSFSGNQETQYF TGTGCCAGCAGCTTTTCGGGGAACCAAGAGACCCAGTACTTC
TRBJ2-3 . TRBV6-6 CNRDNCTDTQYF TGTAATAGGGACAACTGCACAGATACGCAGTATTTT
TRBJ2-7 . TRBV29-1 CSVPGLYEQYF TGCAGCGTTCCGGGACTCTACGAGCAGTACTTC
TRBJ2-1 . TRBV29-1 CTGGGGSYNEQFF TGCACCGGGGGTGGAGGCTCCTACAATGAGCAGTTCTTC
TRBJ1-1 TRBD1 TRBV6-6 CASSNPGQMNTEAFF TGTGCCAGCTCGAACCCGGGACAGATGAACACTGAAGCTTTCTTT
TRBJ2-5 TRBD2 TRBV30 CAWSRTSGGAQTQYF TGTGCCTGGAGCCGGACTAGCGGGGGGGCACAGACCCAGTACTTC
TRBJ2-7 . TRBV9 CASSVAPDISYEQYF TGTGCCAGCAGCGTTGCCCCCGACATATCCTACGAGCAGTACTTC
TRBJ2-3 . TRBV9 CASSGTSTDTQYF TGTGCCAGCAGCGGGACTAGCACAGATACGCAGTATTTT
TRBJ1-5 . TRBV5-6 CASSFQDRDNQPQHF TGTGCCAGCAGCTTTCAAGACAGAGACAATCAGCCCCAGCATTTT